This TCR beta chain was sequenced in a study of T-cell reconstitution after alpha-beta-depleted transplantation in children. The library targeted TCRbeta and was prepared with unique molecular identifiers. Via MiXCR, TCRdb re-called the PCR reads, giving one row per CDR3 protein. The table includes around 410,000 distinct CDR3 sequences, approximately 11% detected once. The TCR comes from a human donor who donated a stem cell graft to a child with acute myeloid leukemia. Material: PBMCs from the stem cell graft donor, obtained from the stem cell graft.

The CDR3 loop is CASSLEALQGDYTF. DNA of the CDR3: TGTGCCAGCAGCTTAGAAGCCCTCCAGGGGGATTACACCTTC. This rearrangement joins TRBV11-2 to TRBJ1-2, with 7 bases fitting TRBD1. The CDR3 extends over 14 amino acids. The ends lost 0 bases at V and 11 bases at J; junction bases unmatched: 9. Germline-derived CDR1 and CDR2 are SGHAT and FQNNGV.